This T cell receptor (beta chain) was captured in a study of early T cells in non-severe SARS-CoV-2 infection. Findings and limits, study-wide: Matches to VDJdb favored anti-spike CD8 responses and missed private and CD4 specificities.

Germline V gene sequence: CDR1 SEHNR, CDR2 FQNEAQ (reference sequence). With 3 bases clipped from V and 8 bases from J, the junction kept 6 bases outside the gene matches. This CDR3 has 14 amino acids. With regard to this clonotype: The target antigen is unknown.

Attachment of unique molecular identifiers was made to individual cDNA molecules. TCRdb reanalysed the 5' RACE reads using MiXCR and keeps one entry per CDR3 protein. Among some 66,000 distinct CDR3 sequences listed, about 12% were seen once. Sequencing used whole blood. This sequence originates from an adult who was a healthcare worker with PCR-confirmed SARS-CoV-2 infection or an uninfected control (not recorded which). The chain is built from TRBV7-9 and TRBJ2-3; TRBD1 agrees at 9 bases. The CDR3 bases are TGTGCCAGCAGCTTCGACAGGGGGAAGGGTACGCAGTATTTT. As protein: CASSFDRGKGTQYF.